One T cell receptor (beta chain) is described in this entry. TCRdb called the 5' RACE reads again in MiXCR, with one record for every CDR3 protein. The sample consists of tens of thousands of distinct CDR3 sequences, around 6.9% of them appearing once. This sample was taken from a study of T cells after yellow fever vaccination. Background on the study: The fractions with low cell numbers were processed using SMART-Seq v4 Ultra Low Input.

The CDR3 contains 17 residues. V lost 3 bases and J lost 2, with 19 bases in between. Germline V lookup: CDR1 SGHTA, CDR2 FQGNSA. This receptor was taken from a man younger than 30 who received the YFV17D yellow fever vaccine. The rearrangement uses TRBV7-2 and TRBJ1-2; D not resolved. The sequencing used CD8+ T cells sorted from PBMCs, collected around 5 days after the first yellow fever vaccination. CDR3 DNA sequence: TGTGCCAGCAGCTTGAGTCCCACGAGGGTTGACAACTATGGCTACACCTTC. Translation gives CASSLSPTRVDNYGYTF. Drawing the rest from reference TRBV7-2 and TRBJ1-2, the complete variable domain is GAGVSQSPSNKVTEKGKDVELRCDPISGHTALYWYRQSLGQGLEFLIYFQGNSAPDKSGLPSDRFSAERTGGSVSTLTIQRTQQEDSAVYLCASSLSPTRVDNYGYTFGSGTRLTVV.